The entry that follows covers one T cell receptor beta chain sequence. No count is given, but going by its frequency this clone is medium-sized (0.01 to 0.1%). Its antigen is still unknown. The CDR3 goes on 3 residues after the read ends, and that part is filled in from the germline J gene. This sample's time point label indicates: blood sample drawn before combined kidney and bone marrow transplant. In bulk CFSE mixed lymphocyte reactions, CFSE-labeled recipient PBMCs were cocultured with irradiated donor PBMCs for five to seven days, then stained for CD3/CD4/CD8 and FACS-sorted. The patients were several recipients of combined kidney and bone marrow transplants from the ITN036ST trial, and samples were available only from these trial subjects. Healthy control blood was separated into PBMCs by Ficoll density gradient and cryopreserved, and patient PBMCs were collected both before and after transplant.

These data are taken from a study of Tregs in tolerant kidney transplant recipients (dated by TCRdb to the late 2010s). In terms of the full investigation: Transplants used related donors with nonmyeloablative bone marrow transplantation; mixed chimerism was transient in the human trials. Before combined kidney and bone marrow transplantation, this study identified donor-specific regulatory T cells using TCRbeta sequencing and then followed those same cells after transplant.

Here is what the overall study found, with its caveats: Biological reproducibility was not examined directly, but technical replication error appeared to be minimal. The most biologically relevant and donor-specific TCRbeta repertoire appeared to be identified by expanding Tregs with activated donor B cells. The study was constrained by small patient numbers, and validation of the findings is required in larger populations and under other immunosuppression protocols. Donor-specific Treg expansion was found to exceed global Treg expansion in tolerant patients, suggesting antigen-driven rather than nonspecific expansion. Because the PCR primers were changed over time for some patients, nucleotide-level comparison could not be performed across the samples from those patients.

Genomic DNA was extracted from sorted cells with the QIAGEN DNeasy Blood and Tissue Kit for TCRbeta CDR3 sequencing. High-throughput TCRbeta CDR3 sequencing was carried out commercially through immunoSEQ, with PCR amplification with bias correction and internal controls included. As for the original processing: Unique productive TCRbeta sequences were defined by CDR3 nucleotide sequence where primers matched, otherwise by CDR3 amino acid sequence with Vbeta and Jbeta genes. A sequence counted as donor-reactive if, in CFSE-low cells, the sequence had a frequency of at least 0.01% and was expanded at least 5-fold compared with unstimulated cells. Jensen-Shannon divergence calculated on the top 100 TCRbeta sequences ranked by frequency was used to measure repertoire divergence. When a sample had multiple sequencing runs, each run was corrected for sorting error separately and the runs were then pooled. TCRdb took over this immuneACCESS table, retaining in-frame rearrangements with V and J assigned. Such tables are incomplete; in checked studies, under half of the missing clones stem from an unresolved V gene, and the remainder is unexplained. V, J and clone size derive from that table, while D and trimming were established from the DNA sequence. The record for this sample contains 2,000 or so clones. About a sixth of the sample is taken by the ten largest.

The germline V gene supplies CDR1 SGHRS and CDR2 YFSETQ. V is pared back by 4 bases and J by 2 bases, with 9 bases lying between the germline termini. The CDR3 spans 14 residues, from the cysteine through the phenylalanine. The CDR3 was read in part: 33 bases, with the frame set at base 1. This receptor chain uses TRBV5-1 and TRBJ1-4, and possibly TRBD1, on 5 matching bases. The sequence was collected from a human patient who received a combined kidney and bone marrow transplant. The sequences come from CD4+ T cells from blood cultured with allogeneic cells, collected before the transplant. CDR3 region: CASSRRATNEKLFF. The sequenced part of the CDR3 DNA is TGCGCCAGCAGCCGCAGGGCGACTAATGAAAAA.